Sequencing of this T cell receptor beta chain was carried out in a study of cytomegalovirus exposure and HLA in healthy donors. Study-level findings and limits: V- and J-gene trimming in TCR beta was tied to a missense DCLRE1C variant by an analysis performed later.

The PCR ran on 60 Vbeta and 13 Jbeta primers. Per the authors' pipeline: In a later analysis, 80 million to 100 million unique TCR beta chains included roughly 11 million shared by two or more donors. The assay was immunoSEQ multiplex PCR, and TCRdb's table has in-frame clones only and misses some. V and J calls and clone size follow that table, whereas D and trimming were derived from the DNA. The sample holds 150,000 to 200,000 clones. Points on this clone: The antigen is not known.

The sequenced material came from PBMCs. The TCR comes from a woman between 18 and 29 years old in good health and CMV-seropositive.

The CDR3 is CASSLTTGNTEAFF. The DNA for the CDR3 is TGTGCCAGCAGCCTTACAACAGGGAACACTGAAGCTTTCTTT. The rearrangement links TRBV9 to TRBJ1-1; TRBD1 is a possible D gene (5 bases). The CDR3 contains 14 residues. CDR1 and CDR2 from the germline V gene are SGDLS and YYNGEE. Between the trimmed V and J ends, which lost 4 bases and 1 base, there was a span of 11 bases.